Listed here are 28 T cell receptor beta chains from one sample, sequenced in a study of blood T cells in healthy people across ages. A second roughly 6 to 12 cycle PCR used barcoded and J-beta primers. MiXCR, applied by TCRdb to the 5' RACE reads, yields one record per CDR3 protein. The data hold roughly 1 million distinct CDR3 sequences, with approximately 25% observed a single time. These data were likewise used in another study, on T cells of mothers and their children.

The sequencing input was blood. These receptors were taken from a girl aged 2-10 years in good health.

The chain links TRBV9 to TRBJ2-1; 10 nucleotides match TRBD1. This CDR3 region has 15 residues. V gave up 2 bases and J gave up 7 bases; unmatched junction bases: 6. Looked up from germline, CDR1 is SGDLS and CDR2 is YYNGEE. The CDR3 region has the DNA TGTGCCAGCAGCGTTGGGACAGGGGAAGTAAATGAGCAGTTCTTC. The encoded protein is CASSVGTGEVNEQFF.

As concerns this clonotype: The junction does not match germline at one end; this may be a read error. The gene calls are TRBV7-8 and TRBJ1-5; D remains unclear. Germline V gene lookup returns CDR1 SGHVS and CDR2 FQNEAQ. The CDR3 is 13 amino acids. CDR3 sequence (DNA): TGTGCCAGCAGCTTGCGATCAAATCCGCCCCAGCATTTT. It is translated as CASSLRSNPPQHF.

The rearrangement joins TRBV29-1 to TRBJ2-5; D perhaps matches TRBD2 (5 bases). The CDR3 totals 14 residues. The germline CDR1 and CDR2 sequences are SQVTM and ANQGSEA. V was pared by 6 bases and J by 5 bases, with 19 bases between. CDR3 sequence reads: CSVCSGSSYETQYF. Written as DNA, the CDR3 is TGCAGCGTCTGTAGTGGGAGTTCTTATGAGACCCAGTACTTC.

The rearrangement uses TRBV28 and TRBJ2-5; D gene unclear. Germline V lookup: CDR1 MDHEN, CDR2 SYDVKM. The CDR3 contains 16 residues. V was trimmed by 1 base and J by 1 base, leaving 13 bases between them. Written as DNA, the CDR3 is TGTGCCAGCAGTTTATTATCCGGTTTTGGCCAAGAGACCCAGTACTTC. This translates into CASSLLSGFGQETQYF. Supplemented by reference TRBV28 and TRBJ2-5, the full variable domain reads DVKVTQSSRYLVKRTGEKVFLECVQDMDHENMFWYRQDPGLGLRLIYFSYDVKMKEKGDIPEGYSVSREKKERFSLILESASTNQTSMYLCASSLLSGFGQETQYFGPGTRLLVL.

This rearrangement joins TRBV6-1 to TRBJ2-2; 13 bases fit TRBD2. CDR1 is MNHNS and CDR2 is SASEGT in the germline V gene. J was trimmed by 6 bases and V by 6 bases; bases with no gene match: 4. CDR3 length: 15 amino acids. In nucleotides, the CDR3 is TGTGCCAGCAGGTCACTAGCGGGAGGGCCCGGGGAGCTGTTTTTT. The encoded protein is CASRSLAGGPGELFF.

V usage is TRBV24-1 and J usage is TRBJ2-2, with D perhaps matching TRBD1 or TRBD2 (5 bases each). CDR3 length: 18 residues. V lost 5 bases to trimming and J lost 5 bases, with 23 bases between them. From germline, CDR1 is KGHDR and CDR2 SFDVKD. CDR3 loop: CATSGPVGSGTWTGELFF. Written as DNA, the CDR3 is TGTGCCACCAGTGGACCTGTGGGATCGGGGACCTGGACCGGGGAGCTGTTTTTT.

This clonotype has just a few counts. The V gene is TRBV4-2, the J gene TRBJ2-5; D perhaps matches TRBD1 (6 bases). The end of the DNA is better explained by TRBJ2-7, so the J call may be wrong. This CDR3 spans 16 amino acids. Germline values: CDR1 LGHNA, CDR2 YNFKEQ. For the CDR3, the DNA is TGTGCCAGCAGCCAAGATTGGAACGGGGACACCTACGAGCAGTACTTC. Translated, it gives CASSQDWNGDTYEQYF.

This clonotype was seen a few times. The chain recombines TRBV20-1 with TRBJ2-5; D possibly corresponds to TRBD2 (7 bases). The DNA end is a closer match to TRBJ2-7, so the J assignment may be wrong. The CDR3 contains 15 residues. The V gene's germline CDR1 is DFQATT and CDR2 SNEGSKA (reference sequence). CDR3 amino acids: CSAPPRGAASYEQYF. CDR3 nucleotides: TGCAGTGCCCCCCCCCGGGGGGCGGCCTCCTACGAGCAGTACTTC.

The chain combines TRBV28 with TRBJ1-5; a weak D match, TRBD1 (6 bases). The CDR3 has 16 amino acids. Trimming cost V 6 bases and J 5 bases, with 20 bases left between them. CDR1 is MDHEN, CDR2 SYDVKM, per germline. The CDR3 spells CASSPPEAGDDQPQHF. CDR3 in DNA: TGTGCCAGCAGCCCTCCGGAGGCAGGGGACGATCAGCCCCAGCATTTT.

This clonotype came up once. V gene TRBV13 combines with J gene TRBJ2-3; tentative D call: TRBD2 (5 bases). Trimming stripped 7 bases from V and 2 bases from J, with 13 bases between. The germline CDR1 and CDR2 sequences are PRHDT and FYEKMQ (reference sequence). CDR3 length: 14 residues. The CDR3 DNA follows: TGTGCCAGCAAAGAAGCGGCGTTCACAGATACGCAGTATTTT. Protein product: CASKEAAFTDTQYF.

V usage is TRBV14 and J usage is TRBJ2-1; tentatively, D is TRBD1 (6 bases). Germline-derived CDR1 and CDR2 are SGHDN and FVKESK. The length of the CDR3 is 15 residues. Trimming stripped 5 bases from V and 4 bases from J, with 15 bases between. The CDR3 DNA sequence: TGTGCCAGCAGCTACGGACAGCTCCCTTACAATGAGCAGTTCTTC. Protein product: CASSYGQLPYNEQFF.

V usage is TRBV29-1 and J usage is TRBJ2-5, with D possibly matching TRBD2 (6 bases). The ends were cut back, 7 bases at V and 4 bases at J, with 19 bases in the middle. This CDR3 comprises 14 residues. Germline CDR1 reads SQVTM; CDR2 reads ANQGSEA. The CDR3 bases are TGCAGCGCCTGGCCGCGGGGAGGAGGAGAGACCCAGTACTTC. This translates into CSAWPRGGGETQYF.

The chain uses TRBV11-2 and TRBJ2-1; 8 bases are a match to TRBD2. The J call may be mistaken, given a closer DNA end match to TRBJ2-5. Germline CDR1 is SGHAT and CDR2 is FQNNGV. The CDR3 covers 15 residues. The CDR3 sequence is CASRLDGRVQETQYF. The CDR3 coding sequence is TGTGCCAGCAGGTTGGACGGGAGGGTCCAAGAGACCCAGTACTTC.

This clonotype was counted a few times. The rearrangement joins TRBV6-1 to TRBJ1-5; D gene ambiguous. The CDR3 is made up of 18 amino acids. Germline V lookup: CDR1 MNHNS, CDR2 SASEGT. V gave up 3 bases and J gave up 0 bases, with 18 bases separating them. The CDR3 DNA is TGTGCCAGCAGTGAGCCCGCAGCCGTCACATATAGCAATCAGCCCCAGCATTTT. Translation gives CASSEPAAVTYSNQPQHF.

There are a few counts of this clonotype. J is TRBJ2-7 and V is TRBV7-9; no definite D call. V lost 3 bases to trimming and J lost 5 bases, with 14 bases between them. The germline V gene encodes CDR1 SEHNR and CDR2 FQNEAQ (reference sequence). CDR3 length equals 14 residues. In DNA, the CDR3 is TGTGCCAGCAGCTTGCCGGATCGGGTTAACGAGCAGTACTTC. It specifies CASSLPDRVNEQYF.

This clonotype was found a few times. The chain employs TRBV6-1 and TRBJ2-5, with 9 bases lining up with TRBD2. The J segment lost 4 bases and the V segment lost 3 bases, leaving 12 bases of the junction unmatched. CDR3 length equals 17 residues. The germline V gene encodes CDR1 MNHNS and CDR2 SASEGT. The CDR3 sequence is CASSDEAGGLTRETQYF. Written as DNA, the CDR3 is TGTGCCAGCAGTGACGAGGCGGGGGGGCTTACCAGAGAGACCCAGTACTTC.

In this sample, this clonotype turned up many times. V and J are TRBV6-6 and TRBJ2-5; 9 bases are a match to TRBD1. Germline CDR1 is MNHNY and CDR2 is SVGAGI (reference sequence). V lost 6 bases, J lost 4 bases, and 3 bases stayed unmatched. The CDR3 covers 13 residues. The CDR3 loop reads CASRLTGGETQYF. The CDR3 DNA reads as TGTGCCAGCAGATTGACAGGGGGAGAGACCCAGTACTTC.

J is TRBJ2-5 and V is TRBV7-2; D is unclear. TRBJ2-7 explains the end of the DNA better; the J call may be wrong. CDR1 is SGHTA and CDR2 is FQGNSA in the germline V gene. The CDR3 runs 11 residues. This chain's CDR3 is CASKSAYEQYF. The CDR3 DNA reads as TGTGCCAGCAAGTCCGCCTACGAGCAGTACTTC.

The count of this clonotype is one. V usage is TRBV7-8 and J usage is TRBJ2-7; 10 nucleotides match TRBD2. The V and J ends lost 5 bases and 2 bases, in that order; junction bases with no gene match: 9. CDR1 is SGHVS and CDR2 is FQNEAQ in the germline V gene. This CDR3 comprises 16 residues. The CDR3 loop reads CASSRLSGTSAYEQYF. CDR3 nucleotide sequence: TGTGCCAGCAGCCGATTAAGTGGGACTAGCGCCTACGAGCAGTACTTC. Using reference TRBV7-8 and TRBJ2-7 for the parts outside the CDR3, the full variable domain is GAGVSQSPRYKVAKRGQDVALRCDPISGHVSLFWYQQALGQGPEFLTYFQNEAQLDKSGLPSDRFFAERPEGSVSTLKIQRTQQEDSAVYLCASSRLSGTSAYEQYFGPGTRLTVT.

Ten or more counts support this clonotype. The chain is built from TRBV9 and TRBJ2-7; D might be TRBD2 (6 bases). The CDR3 is made up of 14 amino acids. Germline V gives CDR1 SGDLS, CDR2 YYNGEE. V was trimmed by 5 bases and J by 5 bases, leaving 17 bases between them. CDR3 amino acids: CASSGGFTGDEQYF. The CDR3 nucleotides are TGTGCCAGCAGTGGGGGATTTACGGGGGACGAGCAGTACTTC. The full variable domain, rest sourced from reference TRBV9 and TRBJ2-7, is DSGVTQTPKHLITATGQRVTLRCSPRSGDLSVYWYQQSLDQGLQFLIQYYNGEERAKGNILERFSAQQFPDLHSELNLSSLELGDSALYFCASSGGFTGDEQYFGPGTRLTVT.

CDR3 nucleotide sequence: TGTGCCAGTAGTCAAATCCGGGACAGCGACGACACCATATATTTT. Protein sequence: CASSQIRDSDDTIYF. The chain has TRBV19 and TRBJ1-3, with 7 bases identical to TRBD1. This CDR3 has 15 amino acids. The germline CDR1 and CDR2 sequences are LNHDA and SQIVND (reference sequence). The V segment lost 5 bases and the J segment 8 bases; nucleotides outside the gene matches: 12.

The chain carries TRBV4-1 and TRBJ2-3; the match to TRBD2 covers 7 bases. After removal of 0 bases from V and 6 bases from J, the junction contained 6 bases not matched to a gene. Germline V CDR1 and CDR2: MGHRA, YSYEKL. This CDR3 region has 15 residues. CDR3 sequence reads: CASSQDGGEQDTQYF. CDR3 DNA: TGCGCCAGCAGCCAAGATGGGGGGGAGCAGGATACGCAGTATTTT.

This clonotype was seen a handful of times. This chain links TRBV29-1 with TRBJ2-1, with a possible D match to TRBD2 (5 bases). This CDR3 is 14 amino acids long. Germline V gives CDR1 SQVTM, CDR2 ANQGSEA. Deletions cut 4 bases from V and 4 bases from J, with 14 bases between. CDR3 bases: TGCAGCGTTGGGGTAAGCGGAGATTACAATGAGCAGTTCTTC. Encoded protein: CSVGVSGDYNEQFF.

This clonotype was picked up a small number of times. The CDR3 region has the DNA TGTGCCAGCAGCCAAATACGCAACAGGGGCAATGAGCAGTTCTTC. Translation: CASSQIRNRGNEQFF. The rearrangement links TRBV3-1 to TRBJ2-1; 7 bases are shared with TRBD1. The CDR3 consists of 15 residues. V lost 2 bases and J lost 6; bases outside the gene matches: 7. Per the germline V gene, CDR1 is LGHDT and CDR2 is YNNKEL (reference sequence).

The rearrangement uses TRBV12-3 or TRBV12-4 and TRBJ1-5; 10 positions match TRBD1. This CDR3 has 15 amino acids. Trimming removed 7 bases from V and 3 bases from J; junction bases left unmatched: 6. This CDR3 reads CASNTDRGLNQPQHF. Written as DNA, the CDR3 is TGTGCCAGCAACACAGACAGGGGGCTCAATCAGCCCCAGCATTTT.

This clonotype has only a few counts. The chain uses TRBV11-2 and TRBJ2-1, with 14 bases aligning to TRBD2. CDR3 length: 17 amino acids. Germline lookup yields CDR1 SGHAT and CDR2 FQNNGV. With 0 bases clipped from V and 4 bases from J, the junction kept 2 bases outside the gene matches. CDR3: CASSLEGTSGRYNEQFF. The CDR3 bases are TGTGCCAGCAGCTTAGAAGGGACTAGCGGGAGATACAATGAGCAGTTCTTC. Supplemented by reference TRBV11-2 and TRBJ2-1, the full variable domain reads EAGVAQSPRYKIIEKRQSVAFWCNPISGHATLYWYQQILGQGPKLLIQFQNNGVVDDSQLPKDRFSAERLKGVDSTLKIQPAKLEDSAVYLCASSLEGTSGRYNEQFFGPGTRLTVL.

This clonotype has a single count. This may stem from a read error, because a much larger clone lies one nucleotide away. The V gene is TRBV27, the J gene TRBJ2-3; D not certain. CDR3 size: 14 residues. Trimming removed 5 bases from V and 1 base from J, with 10 bases in between. The V gene's germline CDR1 is MNHEY and CDR2 SMNVEV (reference sequence). The CDR3 DNA is TGTGCCAGCAGTCCCCTGGACGGCACAGATACGCAGTATTTT. Encoded protein: CASSPLDGTDTQYF.

This chain joins TRBV3-1 and TRBJ1-2; D uncertain. The CDR3 runs to 14 residues. From germline, CDR1 is LGHDT and CDR2 YNNKEL (reference sequence). Trimming pared 3 bases from V and 4 bases from J, leaving 12 bases between. In nucleotides, the CDR3 is TGTGCCAGCAGCCAGGCCGGACCTCGCTATGGCTACACCTTC. It codes for CASSQAGPRYGYTF.